These T cell receptor beta chains were read from a single sample in a study of cytomegalovirus exposure and HLA in healthy donors. Sequencing was performed with immunoSEQ multiplex PCR; in TCRdb, only in-frame clones are kept and a portion is missing. The sample includes roughly 92,000 clones, approximately 80% of them seen just once. Sequenced input: PBMCs. The origin of the receptors is a middle-aged man in good health and CMV-seropositive. The CDR3 runs from the conserved cysteine through the conserved F or W. Fields, in order: clone size, J gene, CDR3 length, D gene, V gene, CDR3 DNA, CDR3 protein. The D gene is left open where the match is weak. Clone size is given for some rows only: seen once, a few or many times, or a class if the clone is expanded.

- TRBJ2-1 14 - TRBV12-5 TGTGCTAGTGGTTCTCCCGGACAGCTAAATGAGCAGTTCTTC CASGSPGQLNEQFF
once TRBJ1-2 14 - TRBV30 TGTGCCTGGATGGTCGCAAGGAGGAGCTATGGCTACACCTTC CAWMVARRSYGYTF
- TRBJ2-6 18 - TRBV27 TGTGCCAGCAGTTATACATCCCCTCGCAACTCTGGGGCCAACGTCCTGACTTTC CASSYTSPRNSGANVLTF
- TRBJ2-7 16 - TRBV4-2 TGTGCCAGCAGTCACCTAGGGGGTAGGGAACTCTACGAGCAGTACTTC CASSHLGGRELYEQYF
- TRBJ1-1 14 TRBD1 TRBV30 TGTGCCTGGAGTCGGACAGGGGCGAGCACTGAAGCTTTCTTT CAWSRTGASTEAFF
- TRBJ2-7 12 - TRBV7-9 TGTGCCAGCAGCCAGGACACTCACGAGCAGTACTTC CASSQDTHEQYF
- TRBJ2-6 16 - TRBV27 TGTGCCAGCAGACCCGTTACAGGGAACGGGGCCAACGTCCTGACTTTC CASRPVTGNGANVLTF
- TRBJ1-1 14 - TRBV5-1 TGCGCCAGCAGCTTGGGAGCGGGGGGCACTGAAGCTTTCTTT CASSLGAGGTEAFF
- TRBJ2-5 13 - TRBV11-1 TGTGCCAGCAGCTTAGTTCTACAAGAGACCCAGTACTTC CASSLVLQETQYF
- TRBJ2-3 16 TRBD1 TRBV13 TGTGCCAGCAGCTTAGGCGGGACAGGGACTCTAGAAACGCAGTATTTT CASSLGGTGTLETQYF
- TRBJ2-2 16 - TRBV11-3 TGTGCCAGCAGCTTAGGGCAGTCCGCGAACACCGGGGAGCTGTTTTTT CASSLGQSANTGELFF
- TRBJ2-1 13 - TRBV2 TGTGCCAGCACGGGTATGGTTAAGAATGAGCAGTTCTTC CASTGMVKNEQFF
- TRBJ2-3 14 - TRBV2 TGTGCCAGCAGTGAGTATTTGGGCGCAGATACGCAGTATTTT CASSEYLGADTQYF
- TRBJ2-2 15 TRBD2 TRBV27 TGTGCCAGCAGTCCAGGACTAGCGTACACCGGGGAGCTGTTTTTT CASSPGLAYTGELFF
- TRBJ2-7 15 - TRBV7-2 TGTGCCAGCAGCTCTCAGGGGTTGGGATCCTACGAGCAGTACTTC CASSSQGLGSYEQYF
- TRBJ2-7 16 TRBD2 TRBV7-9 TGTGCCAGCTCTGGACTAGCGGGAGGAAGCTCCTACGAGCAGTACTTC CASSGLAGGSSYEQYF
- TRBJ2-7 18 TRBD1 TRBV14 TGTGCCAGCAGCCAAGAAAAGGGACAGCTAACTTCGTTCTACGAGCAGTACTTC CASSQEKGQLTSFYEQYF
- TRBJ2-7 14 - TRBV30 - CAWSWGTGSYEQHF
- TRBJ2-2 14 TRBD2 TRBV7-8 TGTGCCAGCAGCTTAAGCGGGGGGGTCGGGGAGCTGTTTTTT CASSLSGGVGELFF
- TRBJ2-2 14 TRBD1 TRBV11-2 TGTGCCAGCAGCCCGGGACAGGTCTACGGGGAGCTGTTTTTT CASSPGQVYGELFF
- TRBJ2-3 15 - TRBV19 TGTGCCAGTAGTATCCCTGGGGCTAGCACAGATACGCAGTATTTT CASSIPGASTDTQYF
- TRBJ1-1 11 TRBD1 TRBV29-1 TGCAGCGTTGAAGTGGGACAGGGAGCTTTCTTT CSVEVGQGAFF
- TRBJ1-5 13 - TRBV29-1 TGCAGCGGAAGACATCTTAGCAATCAGCCCCAGCATTTT CSGRHLSNQPQHF
- TRBJ2-1 18 TRBD2 TRBV5-6 TGTGCCAGCAACCCTTTAGCGGGAGGGCCGTTATCCTACAATGAGCAGTTCTTC CASNPLAGGPLSYNEQFF
once TRBJ2-3 17 - TRBV5-4 TGTGCCAGCAGCTTGGTTCCGGTAGCGTCTAGCACAGATACGCAGTATTTT CASSLVPVASSTDTQYF
- TRBJ1-2 14 TRBD1 TRBV30 TGTGCCTGGGGGACAGGCCGAGGGTTCTATGGCTACACCTTC CAWGTGRGFYGYTF
- TRBJ2-3 18 - TRBV21-1 TGTGCCAGCAGCCAGCACTCCCAATGGGACACTAGCACAGATACGCAGTATTTT CASSQHSQWDTSTDTQYF
- TRBJ2-2 17 TRBD2 TRBV5-4 TGTGCCAGCAGCTCCGGGACTAGCGGGAGGCAAACCGGGGAGCTGTTTTTT CASSSGTSGRQTGELFF
- TRBJ2-1 14 - TRBV18 TGTGCCAGCTCACCACCTGAGGGCGCCAATGAGCAGTTCTTC CASSPPEGANEQFF
- TRBJ2-1 16 - TRBV7-2 TGTGCCAGCAGCCCACAAGCGGGCCGTTCCTACAATGAGCAGTTCTTC CASSPQAGRSYNEQFF
- TRBJ1-5 15 TRBD1 TRBV5-4 TGTGCCAGCAGTTGGGACAGGGCCCGTCCGCAGCCCCAGCATTTT CASSWDRARPQPQHF
- TRBJ1-2 14 TRBD1 TRBV6-5 TGTGCCAGCAGACCAGAGGGGGCGGGGTATGGCTACACCTTC CASRPEGAGYGYTF
- TRBJ2-7 17 - TRBV7-8 TGTGCCAGCAGCTTGGCTCGACAGGTTTCAATAGGTGGCGAGCAGTACTTC CASSLARQVSIGGEQYF
- TRBJ1-3 13 TRBD1 TRBV5-1 TGCGCCAGCAGCTCGGGACAGGGTAACACCATATATTTT CASSSGQGNTIYF
- TRBJ2-7 14 TRBD2 TRBV7-9 TGTGCCAGCAGGCTTGGGGCGGGAGTGAACGAGCAGTACTTC CASRLGAGVNEQYF
once TRBJ2-7 14 TRBD2 TRBV7-8 TGTGCCAGCAGCTTGATCCGGGAGGGCCAATTGCAGTACTTC CASSLIREGQLQYF
- TRBJ1-2 14 - TRBV6-5 TGTGCCAGCAGCCTAGCGAGAGCTAACTATGGCTACACCTTC CASSLARANYGYTF